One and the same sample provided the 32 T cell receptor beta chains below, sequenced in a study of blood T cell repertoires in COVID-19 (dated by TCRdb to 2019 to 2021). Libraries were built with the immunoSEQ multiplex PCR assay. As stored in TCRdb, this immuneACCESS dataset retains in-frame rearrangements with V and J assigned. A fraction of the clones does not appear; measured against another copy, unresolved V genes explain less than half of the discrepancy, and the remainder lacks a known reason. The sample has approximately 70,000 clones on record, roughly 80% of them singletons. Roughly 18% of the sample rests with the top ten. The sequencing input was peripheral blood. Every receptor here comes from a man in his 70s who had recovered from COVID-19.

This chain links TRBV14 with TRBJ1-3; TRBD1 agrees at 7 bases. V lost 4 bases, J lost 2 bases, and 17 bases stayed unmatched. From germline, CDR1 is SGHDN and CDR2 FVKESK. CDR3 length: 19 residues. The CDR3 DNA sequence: TGTGCCAGCAGCCCGGCTGTAGGACGAAACAGGGGTCCTGGAAACACCATATATTTT. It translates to CASSPAVGRNRGPGNTIYF.

The CDR3 nucleotides are TGTGCCAGCAGCCAAATCGGAAACGGGGAGCAGTACTTC. Amino acid sequence: CASSQIGNGEQYF. The chain couples TRBV14 to TRBJ2-7; D uncertain. The CDR3 is 13 residues long. Germline CDR1 SGHDN, CDR2 FVKESK. V was trimmed by 2 bases and J by 7 bases, leaving 12 bases between them.

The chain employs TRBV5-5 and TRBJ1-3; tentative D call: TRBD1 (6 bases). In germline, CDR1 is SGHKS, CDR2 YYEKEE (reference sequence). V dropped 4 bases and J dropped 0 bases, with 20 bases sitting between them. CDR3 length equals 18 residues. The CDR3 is CASSQHRRDRSSGNTIYF. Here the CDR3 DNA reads TGTGCCAGCAGCCAACACCGACGAGACAGGAGCTCTGGAAACACCATATATTTT.

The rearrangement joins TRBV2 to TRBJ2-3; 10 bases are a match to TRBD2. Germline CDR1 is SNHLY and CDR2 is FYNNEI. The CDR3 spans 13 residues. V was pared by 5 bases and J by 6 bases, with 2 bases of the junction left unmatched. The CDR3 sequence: CASSSSGGDTQYF. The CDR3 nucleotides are TGTGCCAGCAGTTCTAGCGGGGGTGATACGCAGTATTTT.

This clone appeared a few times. CDR3 region: CASSVQENTEAFF. The CDR3 nucleotides read TGTGCCAGCAGCGTACAGGAGAACACTGAAGCTTTCTTT. This rearrangement joins TRBV9 to TRBJ1-1; no reliable D call. The V end lost 1 base, the J end lost 1 base, and 5 bases lay between the germline ends. There are 13 residues in the CDR3. The V gene's germline CDR1 is SGDLS and CDR2 YYNGEE.

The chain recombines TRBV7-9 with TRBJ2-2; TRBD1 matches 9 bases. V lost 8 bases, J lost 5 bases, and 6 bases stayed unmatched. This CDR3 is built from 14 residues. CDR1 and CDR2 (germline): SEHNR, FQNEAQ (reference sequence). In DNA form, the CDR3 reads TGTGCCAGCCAGGCTGGGACAGGGACCGGGGAGCTGTTTTTT. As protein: CASQAGTGTGELFF.

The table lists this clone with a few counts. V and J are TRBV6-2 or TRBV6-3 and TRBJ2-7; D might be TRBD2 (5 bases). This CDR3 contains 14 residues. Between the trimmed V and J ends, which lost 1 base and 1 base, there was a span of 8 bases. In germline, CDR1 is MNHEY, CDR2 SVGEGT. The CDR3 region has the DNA TGTGCCAGCAGTTACTTCGGCGGGTCCTACGAGCAGTACTTC. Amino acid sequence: CASSYFGGSYEQYF.

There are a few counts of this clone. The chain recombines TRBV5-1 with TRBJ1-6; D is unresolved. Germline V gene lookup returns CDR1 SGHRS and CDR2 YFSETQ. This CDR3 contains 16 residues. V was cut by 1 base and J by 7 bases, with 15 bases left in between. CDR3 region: CASSLSPVGPNSPLHF. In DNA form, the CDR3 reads TGCGCCAGCAGCTTGTCGCCCGTGGGCCCGAATTCACCCCTCCACTTT.

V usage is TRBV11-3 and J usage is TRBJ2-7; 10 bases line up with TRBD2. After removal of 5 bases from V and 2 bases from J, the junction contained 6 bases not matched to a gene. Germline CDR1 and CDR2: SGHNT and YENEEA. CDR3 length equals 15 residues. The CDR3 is CASSESGGAPYEQYF. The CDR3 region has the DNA TGTGCCAGCAGCGAGAGCGGGGGGGCCCCCTACGAGCAGTACTTC.

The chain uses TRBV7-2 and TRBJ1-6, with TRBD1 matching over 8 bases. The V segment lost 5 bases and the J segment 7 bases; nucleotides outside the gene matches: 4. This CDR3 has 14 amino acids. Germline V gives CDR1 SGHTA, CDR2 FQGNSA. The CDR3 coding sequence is TGTGCCAGCAGCCTGGACAGGGTCAATTCACCCCTCCACTTT. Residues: CASSLDRVNSPLHF.

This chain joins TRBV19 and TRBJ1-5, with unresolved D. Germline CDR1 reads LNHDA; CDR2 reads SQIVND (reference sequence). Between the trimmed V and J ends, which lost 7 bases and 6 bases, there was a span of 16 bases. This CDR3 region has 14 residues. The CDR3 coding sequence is TGTGCCAGTATTAGCGACGGATCGAGTCAGCCCCAGCATTTT. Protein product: CASISDGSSQPQHF.

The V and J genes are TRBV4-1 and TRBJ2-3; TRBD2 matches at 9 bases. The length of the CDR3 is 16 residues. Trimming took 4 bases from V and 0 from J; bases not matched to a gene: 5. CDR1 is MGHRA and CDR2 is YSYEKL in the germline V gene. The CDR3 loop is CASSLPTSGSTDTQYF. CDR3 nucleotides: TGCGCCAGCAGCCTCCCGACTAGCGGTAGCACAGATACGCAGTATTTT.

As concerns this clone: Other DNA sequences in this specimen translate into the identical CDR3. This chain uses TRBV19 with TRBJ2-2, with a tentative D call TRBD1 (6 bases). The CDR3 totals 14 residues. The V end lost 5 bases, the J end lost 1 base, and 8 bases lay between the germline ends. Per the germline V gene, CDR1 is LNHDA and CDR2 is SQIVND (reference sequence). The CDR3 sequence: CASSDRRNTGELFF. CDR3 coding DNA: TGTGCCAGTAGTGACAGGCGGAACACCGGGGAGCTGTTTTTT.

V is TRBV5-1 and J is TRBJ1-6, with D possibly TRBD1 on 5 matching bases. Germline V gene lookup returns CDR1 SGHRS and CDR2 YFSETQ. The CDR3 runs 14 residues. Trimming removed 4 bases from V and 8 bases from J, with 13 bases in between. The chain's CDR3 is CASSPGVQDSPLHF. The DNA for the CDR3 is TGCGCCAGCAGCCCGGGGGTACAGGATTCACCCCTCCACTTT.

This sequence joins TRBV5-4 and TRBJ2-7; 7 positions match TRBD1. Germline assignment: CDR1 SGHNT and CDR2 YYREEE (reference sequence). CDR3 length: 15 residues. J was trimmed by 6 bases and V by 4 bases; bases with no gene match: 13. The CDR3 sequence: CASSPPGEGAGEQYF. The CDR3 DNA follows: TGTGCCAGCAGCCCCCCCGGAGAGGGGGCGGGCGAGCAGTACTTC. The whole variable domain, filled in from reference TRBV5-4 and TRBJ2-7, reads ETGVTQSPTHLIKTRGQQVTLRCSSQSGHNTVSWYQQALGQGPQFIFQYYREEENGRGNFPPRFSGLQFPNYSSELNVNALELDDSALYLCASSPPGEGAGEQYFGPGTRLTVT.

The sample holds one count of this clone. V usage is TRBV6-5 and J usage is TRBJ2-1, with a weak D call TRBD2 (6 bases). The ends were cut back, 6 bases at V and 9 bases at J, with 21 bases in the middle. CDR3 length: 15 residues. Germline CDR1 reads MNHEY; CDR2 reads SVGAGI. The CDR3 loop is CASSLGSAGTGEQFF. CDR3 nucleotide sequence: TGTGCCAGCAGCTTGGGGAGCGCGGGAACGGGTGAGCAGTTCTTC.

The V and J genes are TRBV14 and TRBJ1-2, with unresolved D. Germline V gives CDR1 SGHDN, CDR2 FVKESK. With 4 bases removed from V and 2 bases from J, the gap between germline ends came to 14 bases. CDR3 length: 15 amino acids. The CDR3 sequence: CASSLRGSANYGYTF. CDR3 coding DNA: TGTGCCAGCAGCCTTAGAGGGTCGGCGAACTATGGCTACACCTTC.

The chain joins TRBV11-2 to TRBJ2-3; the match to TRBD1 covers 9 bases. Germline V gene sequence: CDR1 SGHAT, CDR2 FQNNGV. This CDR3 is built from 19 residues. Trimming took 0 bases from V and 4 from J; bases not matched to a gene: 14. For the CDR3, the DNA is TGTGCCAGCAGCTTAGATCGTGTAGGGACAGGGTTGGGGGCAGATACGCAGTATTTT. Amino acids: CASSLDRVGTGLGADTQYF.

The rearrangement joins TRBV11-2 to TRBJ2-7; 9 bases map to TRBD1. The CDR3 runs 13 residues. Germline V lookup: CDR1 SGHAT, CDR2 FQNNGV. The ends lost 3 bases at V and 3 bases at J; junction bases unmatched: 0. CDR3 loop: CASSLDRGYEQYF. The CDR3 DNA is TGTGCCAGCAGCTTGGACAGGGGCTACGAGCAGTACTTC. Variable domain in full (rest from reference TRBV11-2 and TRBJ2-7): EAGVAQSPRYKIIEKRQSVAFWCNPISGHATLYWYQQILGQGPKLLIQFQNNGVVDDSQLPKDRFSAERLKGVDSTLKIQPAKLEDSAVYLCASSLDRGYEQYFGPGTRLTVT.

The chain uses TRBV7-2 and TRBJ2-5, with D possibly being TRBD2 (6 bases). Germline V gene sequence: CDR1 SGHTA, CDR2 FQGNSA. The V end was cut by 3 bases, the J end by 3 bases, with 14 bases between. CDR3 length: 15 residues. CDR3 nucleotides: TGTGCCAGCAGCTTTGGCGGGGATTCAAAAGAGACCCAGTACTTC. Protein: CASSFGGDSKETQYF.

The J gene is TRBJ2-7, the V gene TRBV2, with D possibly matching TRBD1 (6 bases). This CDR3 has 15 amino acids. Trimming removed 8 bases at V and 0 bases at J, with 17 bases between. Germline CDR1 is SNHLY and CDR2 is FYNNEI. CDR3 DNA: TGTGCCAGCGTCCAAACAGGGTTGAGCTCCTACGAGCAGTACTTC. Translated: CASVQTGLSSYEQYF.

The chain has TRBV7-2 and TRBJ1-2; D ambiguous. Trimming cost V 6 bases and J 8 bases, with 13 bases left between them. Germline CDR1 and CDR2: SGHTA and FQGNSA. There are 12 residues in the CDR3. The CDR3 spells CASSSTLSGYTF. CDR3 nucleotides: TGTGCCAGCAGTTCGACTCTTTCGGGCTACACCTTC.

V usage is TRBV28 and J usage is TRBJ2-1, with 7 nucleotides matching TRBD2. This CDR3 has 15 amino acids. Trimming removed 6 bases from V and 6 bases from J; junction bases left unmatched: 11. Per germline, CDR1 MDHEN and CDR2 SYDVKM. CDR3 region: CASRYYGERGNEQFF. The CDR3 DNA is TGTGCCAGCAGGTATTACGGGGAGCGGGGCAATGAGCAGTTCTTC.

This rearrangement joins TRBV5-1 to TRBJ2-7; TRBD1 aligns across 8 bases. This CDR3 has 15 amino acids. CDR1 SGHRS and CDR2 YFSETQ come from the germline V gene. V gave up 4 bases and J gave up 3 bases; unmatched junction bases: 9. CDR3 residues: CASSVTGQAHYEQYF. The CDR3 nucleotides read TGCGCCAGCAGCGTCACGGGACAGGCCCACTACGAGCAGTACTTC.

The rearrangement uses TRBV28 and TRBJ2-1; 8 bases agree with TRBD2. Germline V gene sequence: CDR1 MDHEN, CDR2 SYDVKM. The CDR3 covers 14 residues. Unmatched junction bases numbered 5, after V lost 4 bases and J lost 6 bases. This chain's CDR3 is CASSSGLDVNEQFF. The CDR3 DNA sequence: TGTGCCAGCAGTTCGGGACTAGATGTCAATGAGCAGTTCTTC.

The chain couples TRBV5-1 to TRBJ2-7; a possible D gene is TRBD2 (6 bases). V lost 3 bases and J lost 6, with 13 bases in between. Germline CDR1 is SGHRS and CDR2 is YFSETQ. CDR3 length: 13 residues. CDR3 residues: CASSSSLGGEQYF. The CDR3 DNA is TGCGCCAGCAGCTCCTCGCTGGGGGGCGAGCAGTACTTC.

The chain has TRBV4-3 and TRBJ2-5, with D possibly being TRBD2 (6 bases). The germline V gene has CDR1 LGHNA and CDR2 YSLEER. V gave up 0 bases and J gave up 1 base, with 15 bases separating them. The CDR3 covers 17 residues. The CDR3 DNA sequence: TGCGCCAGCAGCCAAGATAGGGTTTTCGGGGGCCAAGAGACCCAGTACTTC. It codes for CASSQDRVFGGQETQYF.

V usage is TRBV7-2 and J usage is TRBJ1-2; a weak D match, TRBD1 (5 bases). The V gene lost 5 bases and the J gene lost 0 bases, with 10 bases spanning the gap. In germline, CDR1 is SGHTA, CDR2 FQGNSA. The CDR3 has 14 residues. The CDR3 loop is CASSPPTANYGYTF. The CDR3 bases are TGTGCCAGCAGCCCCCCGACAGCTAACTATGGCTACACCTTC.

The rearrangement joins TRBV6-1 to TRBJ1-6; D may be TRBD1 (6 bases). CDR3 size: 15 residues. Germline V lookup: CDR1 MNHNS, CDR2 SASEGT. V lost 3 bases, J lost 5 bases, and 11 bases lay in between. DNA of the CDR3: TGTGCCAGCAGTGAGAACAGGGCGGATAATTCACCCCTCCACTTT. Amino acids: CASSENRADNSPLHF.

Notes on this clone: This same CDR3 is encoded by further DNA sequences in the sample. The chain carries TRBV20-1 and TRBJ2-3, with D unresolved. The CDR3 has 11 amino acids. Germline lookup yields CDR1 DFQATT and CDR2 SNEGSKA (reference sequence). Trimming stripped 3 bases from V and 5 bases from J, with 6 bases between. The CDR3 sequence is CSASSGDTQYF. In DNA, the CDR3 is TGCAGTGCTAGCTCGGGAGATACGCAGTATTTT.

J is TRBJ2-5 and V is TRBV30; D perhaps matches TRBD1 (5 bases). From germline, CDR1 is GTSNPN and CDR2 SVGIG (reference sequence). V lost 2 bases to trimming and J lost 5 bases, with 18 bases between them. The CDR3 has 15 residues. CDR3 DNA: TGTGCCTGGAGTAGTAAGGGGCCGGTGGGGGAGACCCAGTACTTC. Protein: CAWSSKGPVGETQYF.

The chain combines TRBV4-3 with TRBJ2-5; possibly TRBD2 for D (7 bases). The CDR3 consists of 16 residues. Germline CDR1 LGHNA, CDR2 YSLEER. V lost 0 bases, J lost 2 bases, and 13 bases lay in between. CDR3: CASSQDIGRGQETQYF. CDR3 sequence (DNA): TGCGCCAGCAGCCAAGATATAGGGAGGGGGCAAGAGACCCAGTACTTC.